The 25 T cell receptor beta chains listed next were all sequenced from one sample in a study of blood T cell repertoires in COVID-19 (dated by TCRdb to about 2020). Library generation was performed with the immunoSEQ multiplex PCR assay. TCRdb took over this immuneACCESS table, retaining in-frame rearrangements with V and J assigned. Such tables are incomplete; in checked studies, under half of the missing clones stem from an unresolved V gene, and the remainder is unexplained. The sample table shows about 670,000 clones, and just under 90% are seen once. About 0.24% of the sample belongs to the ten largest clones. Sequencing was performed on peripheral blood. The receptors here all came from a woman aged 18-35 years with acute or convalescent COVID-19.

The chain joins TRBV24-1 to TRBJ2-3; D is perhaps TRBD2 (5 bases). The V end lost 7 bases, the J end lost 2 bases, and 21 bases lay between the germline ends. Germline loops: CDR1 KGHDR, CDR2 SFDVKD. The CDR3 contains 17 residues. CDR3 amino acids: CATSDATGSLTTDTQYF. The CDR3 DNA reads TGTGCCACCAGCGACGCGACGGGATCACTAACCACAGATACGCAGTATTTT.

The genes are TRBV9 and TRBJ2-1; 14 bases line up with TRBD2. The ends lost 4 bases at V and 9 bases at J; junction bases unmatched: 9. The CDR3 is made up of 16 amino acids. CDR1 and CDR2 (germline): SGDLS, YYNGEE. The CDR3 DNA follows: TGTGCCAGCAGCACACGGACTAGCGGGGGGTTGGGTGAGCAGTTCTTC. It specifies CASSTRTSGGLGEQFF.

The J gene is TRBJ1-3, the V gene TRBV12-5; D is unclear. The germline V gene has CDR1 LGHNT and CDR2 FRNRAP. The CDR3 spans 16 residues. The V end was cut by 1 base, the J end by 3 bases, with 13 bases between. DNA of the CDR3: TGTGCTAGTGGTTTGGGTACGGGGTTAGGTGGAAACACCATATATTTT. The encoded protein is CASGLGTGLGGNTIYF.

This sequence joins TRBV5-1 and TRBJ1-1, with TRBD1 identical over 7 bases. The CDR3 totals 22 residues. The J segment lost 3 bases and the V segment lost 3 bases, leaving 29 bases of the junction unmatched. Germline CDR1 is SGHRS and CDR2 is YFSETQ. DNA of the CDR3: TGCGCCAGCAGCTCCGACCAGACAGGGATTTTTGTCGGGAGTCTTGGGGACACTGAAGCTTTCTTT. Its translation: CASSSDQTGIFVGSLGDTEAFF.

This chain joins TRBV9 and TRBJ1-1; D not certain. CDR3 length: 16 residues. The V gene lost 0 bases and the J gene lost 4 bases, with 16 bases spanning the gap. The V gene's germline CDR1 is SGDLS and CDR2 YYNGEE. CDR3 sequence reads: CASSVGNLRGGTEAFF. The CDR3 DNA is TGTGCCAGCAGCGTAGGAAATCTCCGGGGAGGCACTGAAGCTTTCTTT. The full variable domain, in which reference TRBV9 and TRBJ1-1 provide the parts outside the CDR3, is DSGVTQTPKHLITATGQRVTLRCSPRSGDLSVYWYQQSLDQGLQFLIQYYNGEERAKGNILERFSAQQFPDLHSELNLSSLELGDSALYFCASSVGNLRGGTEAFFGQGTRLTVV.

J is TRBJ1-2 and V is TRBV29-1; D is uncertain. CDR1 is SQVTM, CDR2 ANQGSEA, per germline. The CDR3 is 12 residues long. V was trimmed by 0 bases and J by 7 bases, leaving 9 bases between them. The CDR3, as DNA: TGCAGCGTTGAAGACCGGGTGGCTGGCTACACCTTC. It translates to CSVEDRVAGYTF.

V gene TRBV19 combines with J gene TRBJ1-2; D is ambiguous. CDR1 is LNHDA and CDR2 is SQIVND in the germline V gene (reference sequence). This CDR3 has 16 residues. The V end was cut by 4 bases, the J end by 2 bases, with 17 bases between. CDR3 in DNA: TGTGCCAGTAGTAGCTTGGCTCCTAGTAAGAACTATGGCTACACCTTC. Its translation: CASSSLAPSKNYGYTF.

This clone was seen a single time. V gene TRBV4-2 combines with J gene TRBJ2-2; D may be TRBD2 (5 bases). CDR1 and CDR2 (germline): LGHNA, YNFKEQ. Trimming cost V 0 bases and J 4 bases, with 9 bases left between them. The CDR3 is 15 amino acids. This CDR3 is CASSQERAATGELFF. Written as DNA, the CDR3 is TGTGCCAGCAGCCAAGAGCGGGCGGCCACCGGGGAGCTGTTTTTT.

This chain links TRBV4-1 with TRBJ1-4, with no clear D. Germline CDR1 MGHRA, CDR2 YSYEKL. Trimming removed 6 bases from V and 3 bases from J, with 5 bases in between. This CDR3 contains 12 residues. CDR3 sequence: CASRAANEKLFF. The CDR3 DNA reads as TGCGCCAGCAGGGCGGCTAATGAAAAACTGTTTTTT.

The chain is built from TRBV23-1 and TRBJ1-5; TRBD1 aligns across 7 bases. TRBV23-1 is an open reading frame whose function is uncertain. The CDR3 spans 15 residues. J gave up 4 bases and V 0 bases, and 3 bases lay outside the gene matches. The CDR3 sequence: CASSQSEQGNQPQHF. The CDR3 DNA sequence: TGCGCCAGCAGTCAATCGGAACAGGGGAATCAGCCCCAGCATTTT.

The chain combines TRBV9 with TRBJ1-2; no clear D gene. Germline CDR1 is SGDLS and CDR2 is YYNGEE. Trimming removed 0 bases at V and 8 bases at J, with 14 bases between. This CDR3 comprises 14 residues. CDR3 in DNA: TGTGCCAGCAGCGTAGAAGATGGGAGGTGGGGCTACACCTTC. Its protein product is CASSVEDGRWGYTF.

This clone showed up just once. The chain combines TRBV5-1 with TRBJ1-5; 8 nucleotides line up with TRBD1. Looked up from germline, CDR1 is SGHRS and CDR2 is YFSETQ. CDR3 length: 16 amino acids. V dropped 0 bases and J dropped 6; count of bases not matched to a gene: 8. The CDR3 here is CASSLGPGGSGQPQHF. CDR3 sequence (DNA): TGCGCCAGCAGCTTGGGTCCAGGGGGCTCGGGTCAGCCCCAGCATTTT.

This chain links TRBV29-1 with TRBJ1-2, with D perhaps TRBD1 (6 bases). CDR1 SQVTM and CDR2 ANQGSEA come from the germline V gene. With 5 bases removed from V and 4 bases from J, the gap between germline ends came to 20 bases. The CDR3 covers 15 residues. Here the CDR3 reads CSVFSNTGSGYGYTF. For the CDR3, the DNA is TGCAGCGTTTTTTCCAATACAGGGTCGGGCTATGGCTACACCTTC. The full variable domain, in which reference TRBV29-1 and TRBJ1-2 provide the parts outside the CDR3, is SAVISQKPSRDICQRGTSLTIQCQVDSQVTMMFWYRQQPGQSLTLIATANQGSEATYESGFVIDKFPISRPNLTFSTLTVSNMSPEDSSIYLCSVFSNTGSGYGYTFGSGTRLTVV.

This clone was seen only a few times. The rearrangement uses TRBV2 and TRBJ1-5; 7 bases fit TRBD1. The CDR3 spans 15 residues. Looked up from germline, CDR1 is SNHLY and CDR2 is FYNNEI. V lost 6 bases and J lost 4; bases outside the gene matches: 9. CDR3 DNA sequence: TGTGCCAGCAGACCGGACAGGAGTGCTAATCAGCCCCAGCATTTT. As protein: CASRPDRSANQPQHF. The full variable domain, rest sourced from reference TRBV2 and TRBJ1-5, is EPEVTQTPSHQVTQMGQEVILRCVPISNHLYFYWYRQILGQKVEFLVSFYNNEISEKSEIFDDQFSVERPDGSNFTLKIRSTKLEDSAMYFCASRPDRSANQPQHFGDGTRLSIL.

The J gene is TRBJ1-2, the V gene TRBV25-1; D may be TRBD1 (5 bases). The CDR3 consists of 16 residues. With 5 bases removed from V and 4 bases from J, the gap between germline ends came to 20 bases. Per germline, CDR1 MGHDK and CDR2 SYGVNS. The CDR3: CASSLAGTGDRYGYTF. The CDR3 DNA reads as TGTGCCAGCAGTTTGGCGGGGACGGGGGACCGCTATGGCTACACCTTC.

The CDR3 nucleotides are TGTGCCAGCAGCAAATCGTGGTGGGACAGGGGCTACGAGCAGTACTTC. It translates to CASSKSWWDRGYEQYF. The rearrangement uses TRBV21-1 and TRBJ2-7; TRBD1 is the table's D call, not checked against the DNA. TRBV21-1 is listed as a pseudogene. The CDR3 consists of 16 residues.

The V and J genes are TRBV9 and TRBJ2-5; tentatively, D is TRBD2 (7 bases). Germline assignment: CDR1 SGDLS and CDR2 YYNGEE. Trimming cost V 4 bases and J 4 bases, with 20 bases left between them. This CDR3 spans 16 amino acids. The CDR3 DNA follows: TGTGCCAGCAGCCTCCGGGGGGCGGTCTTAAGAGAGACCCAGTACTTC. Translating it yields CASSLRGAVLRETQYF.

The genes are TRBV7-2 and TRBJ2-3, with unresolved D. Trimming left V 5 bases short and J 6 bases short, with 9 bases between. CDR3 size: 12 residues. The germline V gene has CDR1 SGHTA and CDR2 FQGNSA. CDR3 region: CASSLPRDTQYF. The CDR3 bases are TGTGCCAGCAGCCTGCCTAGGGATACGCAGTATTTT.

The chain joins TRBV28 to TRBJ1-2; no reliable D call. The CDR3 totals 18 residues. From germline, CDR1 is MDHEN and CDR2 SYDVKM. V shed 7 bases and J shed 0 bases, with 24 bases lying between them. The CDR3: CASTVGGQPLKANYGYTF. CDR3 nucleotides: TGTGCCAGCACGGTGGGAGGGCAGCCCTTAAAAGCTAACTATGGCTACACCTTC.

The chain couples TRBV12-3 or TRBV12-4 to TRBJ2-4; possible D gene TRBD2, 5 bases. The V and J ends lost 5 bases and 7 bases respectively, with 12 bases between them. The CDR3 loop spans 13 amino acids. The CDR3 region is CASSRGFENIQYF. For the CDR3, the DNA is TGTGCCAGCAGTCGAGGGTTTGAGAACATTCAGTACTTC.

This clone was seen a few times. The chain combines TRBV6-5 with TRBJ2-5, with 8 bases matching TRBD1. The length of the CDR3 is 14 residues. The trim removed 7 bases at V and 5 bases at J, leaving 9 bases unmatched. Germline assignment: CDR1 MNHEY and CDR2 SVGAGI. The chain's CDR3 is CASTGQGLWETQYF. CDR3 DNA: TGTGCCAGCACCGGACAGGGTCTCTGGGAGACCCAGTACTTC.

The chain carries TRBV29-1 and TRBJ1-2; D possibly corresponds to TRBD1 (6 bases). Per germline, CDR1 SQVTM and CDR2 ANQGSEA. Trimming took 6 bases from V and 6 from J, leaving 14 bases between them. This CDR3 has 12 amino acids. Written as DNA, the CDR3 is TGCAGCGTCCTCACAGGGTATAATGGCTACACCTTC. Translation: CSVLTGYNGYTF.

This clone was observed once. The V gene is TRBV15, the J gene TRBJ2-7, with 7 bases fitting TRBD1. CDR3 length equals 17 residues. Germline V lookup: CDR1 LNHNV, CDR2 YYDKDF (reference sequence). J was trimmed by 4 bases and V by 0 bases; bases with no gene match: 12. CDR3 sequence: CATSRDDGTATVYEQYF. CDR3 DNA sequence: TGTGCCACCAGCAGAGATGACGGGACAGCTACCGTTTACGAGCAGTACTTC. The entire variable domain, with the rest obtained from reference TRBV15 and TRBJ2-7, is as follows: DAMVIQNPRYQVTQFGKPVTLSCSQTLNHNVMYWYQQKSSQAPKLLFHYYDKDFNNEADTPDNFQSRRPNTSFCFLDIRSPGLGDTAMYLCATSRDDGTATVYEQYFGPGTRLTVT.

The genes are TRBV19 and TRBJ1-5; D is possibly TRBD1 (6 bases). Germline-derived CDR1 and CDR2 are LNHDA and SQIVND (reference sequence). The CDR3 is made up of 15 amino acids. The V end was cut by 4 bases, the J end by 7 bases, with 17 bases between. The CDR3 reads CASSSLDSLGQPQHF. CDR3 coding DNA: TGTGCCAGTAGTAGCTTGGACAGTCTGGGACAGCCCCAGCATTTT.

The chain couples TRBV4-1 to TRBJ2-7; TRBD2 matches 7 bases. Germline CDR1 and CDR2: MGHRA and YSYEKL. V trimming: 0 bases; J trimming: 1 base; junction bases outside the gene matches: 6. The CDR3 length is 16 residues. The CDR3 DNA follows: TGCGCCAGCAGCCAAGAGACGGGGGGACCATCCTACGAGCAGTACTTC. As protein: CASSQETGGPSYEQYF.